This TCR beta chain was documented in a study of CD8+ T cells in alopecia areata. Study as a whole: It was oral tofacitinib, at 5 to 10 mg twice daily, that treated patients received.

There are a few counts of this clone. Its cognate antigen is unknown. The identical CDR3 is also encoded by other nucleotide sequences in the sample. Study-wide results and limits: Higher clonality was seen in lesional scalp than in normal scalp, especially in alopecia totalis/universalis.

Treatment of the sample: oral pan-JAK inhibitor, 5-10 mg twice daily. Specimens obtained from alopecia areata patients comprised lesional scalp punch biopsies and peripheral blood. Reverse transcribed after extraction, RNA yielded cDNA as the sequencing template. The assay was immunoSEQ multiplex PCR, and TCRdb's table has in-frame clones only and misses some. The sample comprises around 200,000 clones, under 70% of which are singletons, and roughly 4.2% rests with the top ten. Germline values: CDR1 SQVTM, CDR2 ANQGSEA. The CDR3 is 11 residues long. V was shortened by 4 bases and J by 6 bases, with 6 bases between the two germline ends.

This chain uses TRBV29-1 with TRBJ2-2, with D possibly called TRBD1 or TRBD2 (5 bases each). This specimen consisted of CD4+ T cells sorted from blood, obtained at week 4, from a patient treated with tofacitinib. This sequence originates from a human donor with alopecia areata. The CDR3 nucleotides read TGCAGCGTTGGGGGGTCCGGGGAGCTGTTTTTT. Protein sequence: CSVGGSGELFF.